This TCR beta chain stems from a study of coeliac disease. This clone was observed a single time. Libraries were prepared by immunoSEQ multiplex PCR; TCRdb keeps only in-frame clonotypes and omits some of them. The sample carries 4,000 to 5,000 clones, less than 75% recorded once. Sequenced: intraepithelial lymphocytes from the gut. The sequence was obtained from a woman aged 18-29 years with active celiac disease.

DNA for the CDR3: TGTGCCTGGAGCCCAGGCGTGGGGACTCAAGAGACCCAGTACTTC. Protein: CAWSPGVGTQETQYF. The genes are TRBV30 and TRBJ2-5; D possibly corresponds to TRBD2 (6 bases). Trimming cost V 3 bases and J 2 bases, with 16 bases left between them. Per the germline V gene, CDR1 is GTSNPN and CDR2 is SVGIG (reference sequence). The CDR3 runs to 15 residues. The whole variable domain, filled in from reference TRBV30 and TRBJ2-5, reads SQTIHQWPATLVQPVGSPLSLECTVEGTSNPNLYWYRQAAGRGLQLLFYSVGIGQISSEVPQNLSASRPQDRQFILSSKKLLLSDSGFYLCAWSPGVGTQETQYFGPGTRLLVL.